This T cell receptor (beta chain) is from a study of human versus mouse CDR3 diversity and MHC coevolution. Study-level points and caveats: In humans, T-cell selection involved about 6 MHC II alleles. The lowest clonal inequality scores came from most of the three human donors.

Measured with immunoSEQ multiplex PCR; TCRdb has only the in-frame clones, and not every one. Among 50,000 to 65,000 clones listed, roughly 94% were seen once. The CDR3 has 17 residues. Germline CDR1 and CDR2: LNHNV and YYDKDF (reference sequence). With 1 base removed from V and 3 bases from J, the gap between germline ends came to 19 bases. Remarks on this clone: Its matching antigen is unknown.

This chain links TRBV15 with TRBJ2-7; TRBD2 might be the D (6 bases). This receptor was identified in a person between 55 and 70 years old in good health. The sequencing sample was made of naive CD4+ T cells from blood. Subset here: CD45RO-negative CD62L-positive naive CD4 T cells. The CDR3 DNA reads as TGTGCCACCAGCAGAGGGTTGTTGGGGGGTGGCGGCTACGAGCAGTACTTC. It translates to CATSRGLLGGGGYEQYF.